This T cell receptor (beta chain) is drawn from a study of siplizumab effects on memory and regulatory T cells (dated by TCRdb to between 2018 and 2021). Study-wide context: The study examined how the anti-CD2 antibody siplizumab affects alloreactive T-cell subsets in allogeneic mixed lymphocyte reactions built from human PBMCs. General conclusions and limits of the study: Roughly 80-95% of proliferating CD4+ or CD8+ clones could not be assigned a naive or memory phenotype. Compared with memory T cells, unstimulated naive T cells appeared more diverse, and naive cells seemed to make a substantial contribution to the alloresponse. Among mappable alloreactive CD4+ clones, the Treg-derived fraction averaged around 70% with siplizumab versus 25% to 30% in control reactions. Because sequences below about 10^-5 frequency were poorly captured, only a minor fraction of alloreactive clones could be mapped to unstimulated subsets. Whether proliferating Tregs from siplizumab cultures actually had suppressive function was not functionally confirmed. Siplizumab significantly reduced the cumulative frequency of alloreactive sequences traceable to unstimulated CD4+ memory T cells.

In regard to this clone: Its antigen is not yet known. No base-level quality is on record; no much larger clone is a single base apart.

The CDR3 runs 13 amino acids, cysteine and phenylalanine included. CDR3 DNA is the only sequence kept; it has 39 bases, read in frame from the first base. Taken from the germline V gene, the CDR1 and CDR2 loops are SGHDN and FVKESK. V loses 5 bases, J loses 5 bases, and the germline ends lie 12 bases apart. TCRbeta CDR3 sequencing was performed on sorted unstimulated T cells and on proliferating T cells recovered from mixed lymphocyte reactions. Fresh whole blood from 9 to 11 HLA-typed healthy donors was used to isolate PBMCs. Unstimulated CD4+ non-regulatory T cells were FACS-sorted to map the origin of alloreactive clones. Library method: the immunoSEQ multiplex PCR assay. Some 1.1 x 10^5 TCR templates per sample were assayed on the deep sequencing platform. Genomic DNA extracted from sorted T cells was used for TCRbeta CDR3 sequencing. In the source study's methods: The R programming language was used for clonal analysis of the TCRbeta CDR3 data. Comparing unstimulated samples against CFSE-low samples taken after the reaction was how alloreactive CD4+ and CD8+ clones were defined. Regulatory or non-regulatory origin of alloreactive CD4+ clones was assigned by matching sequences to the sorted unstimulated Treg and non-Treg repertoires. TCRdb stores this immuneACCESS table with in-frame sequences only. Part of the clones is absent; in the studies checked, under half of the shortfall reflects unresolved V genes, and no reason is known for the rest. That table gives V, J and clone size, and the DNA gave D and trimming. The sample includes around 110,000 clones, with approximately 94% observed a single time. Clones ranked in the top ten supply roughly 1.5% of the sample.

The chain employs TRBV14 and TRBJ2-5, with no D gene named confidently. The source material was non-Treg CD4+ T cells sorted from blood. Sample cell subset or site, as interpreted from the label and publication: FACS-sorted unstimulated CD4+ non-regulatory T cells. This receptor was obtained from a human donor in good health. The nucleotide sequence is given as TGTGCCAGCAGCGGGGTTTCCGCGGAGACCCAGTACTTC. The resulting protein is CASSGVSAETQYF. The variable domain in full, with residues beyond the CDR3 obtained from the reference TRBV14 and TRBJ2-5 genes, is EAGVTQFPSHSVIEKGQTVTLRCDPISGHDNLYWYRRVMGKEIKFLLHFVKESKQDESGMPNNRFLAERTGGTYSTLKVQPAELEDSGVYFCASSGVSAETQYFGPGTRLLVL.